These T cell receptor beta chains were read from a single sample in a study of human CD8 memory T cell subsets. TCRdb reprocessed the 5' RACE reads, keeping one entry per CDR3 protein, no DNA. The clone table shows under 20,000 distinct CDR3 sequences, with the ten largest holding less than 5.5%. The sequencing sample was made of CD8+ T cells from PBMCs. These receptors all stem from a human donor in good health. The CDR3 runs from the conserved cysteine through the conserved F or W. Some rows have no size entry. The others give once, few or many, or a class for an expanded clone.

CDR3 protein: CASSSVSGEQYF; V gene: TRBV19; clone size: .; J gene: TRBJ2-7
CDR3 protein: CASSHPMDSRETQYF; V gene: TRBV3-1; clone size: .; J gene: TRBJ2-5
CDR3 protein: CASSYDTGAYEQYF; V gene: TRBV6-5; clone size: .; J gene: TRBJ2-7
CDR3 protein: CASSQDKYSQTGELFF; V gene: TRBV4-3; clone size: .; J gene: TRBJ2-2
CDR3 protein: CASSPRWGLARQFF; V gene: TRBV28; clone size: .; J gene: TRBJ2-1
CDR3 protein: CASSFAGIDSPLHF; V gene: TRBV12-3/TRBV12-4; clone size: .; J gene: TRBJ1-6
CDR3 protein: CASSQEDWEGTDTQYF; V gene: TRBV4-2; clone size: .; J gene: TRBJ2-3
CDR3 protein: CASSLQGMGTEAFF; V gene: TRBV27; clone size: .; J gene: TRBJ1-1
CDR3 protein: CASSQGQGELHAFF; V gene: TRBV4-3; clone size: .; J gene: TRBJ1-1
CDR3 protein: CASSQMGGPKYNEQFF; V gene: TRBV14; clone size: .; J gene: TRBJ2-1
CDR3 protein: CSARDLRGAINEQFF; V gene: TRBV20-1; clone size: .; J gene: TRBJ2-1
CDR3 protein: CASSQEYLNGYTF; V gene: TRBV4-2; clone size: .; J gene: TRBJ1-2
CDR3 protein: CASTKGQGDNQPQHF; V gene: TRBV6-2/TRBV6-3; clone size: .; J gene: TRBJ1-5
CDR3 protein: CASSSLLISYNEQFF; V gene: TRBV6-2/TRBV6-3; clone size: .; J gene: TRBJ2-1
CDR3 protein: CASSLVSSMGEQFF; V gene: TRBV7-9; clone size: .; J gene: TRBJ2-1
CDR3 protein: CSVEGQGARGYTF; V gene: TRBV29-1; clone size: .; J gene: TRBJ1-2
CDR3 protein: CASSQRASGIEETQYF; V gene: TRBV6-5; clone size: .; J gene: TRBJ2-5
CDR3 protein: CASSLTKGRDEQFF; V gene: TRBV7-3; clone size: .; J gene: TRBJ2-1
CDR3 protein: CASSLTGPGGEQYF; V gene: TRBV5-1; clone size: medium-sized; J gene: TRBJ2-7
CDR3 protein: CSARESYRTDTQYF; V gene: TRBV20-1; clone size: .; J gene: TRBJ2-3
CDR3 protein: CASSLYLGGKGNQPQHF; V gene: TRBV28; clone size: .; J gene: TRBJ1-5
CDR3 protein: CASSFPGLAGSTDTQYF; V gene: TRBV28; clone size: .; J gene: TRBJ2-3
CDR3 protein: CSARDGRGALYGYTF; V gene: TRBV20-1; clone size: .; J gene: TRBJ1-2
CDR3 protein: CASNPGGQYNEQFF; V gene: TRBV12-3/TRBV12-4; clone size: .; J gene: TRBJ2-1
CDR3 protein: CSARAPAGNTEAFF; V gene: TRBV20-1; clone size: .; J gene: TRBJ1-1
CDR3 protein: CASSFGQGANEQFF; V gene: TRBV5-4; clone size: .; J gene: TRBJ2-1
CDR3 protein: CASSPQGAGTEAFF; V gene: TRBV11-2; clone size: .; J gene: TRBJ1-1
CDR3 protein: CATSRDLVGQGDGYTF; V gene: TRBV15; clone size: .; J gene: TRBJ1-2
CDR3 protein: CASSLAREGPMETQYF; V gene: TRBV7-9; clone size: .; J gene: TRBJ2-5
CDR3 protein: CASGQASYEQYF; V gene: TRBV27; clone size: .; J gene: TRBJ2-7
CDR3 protein: CAWDAGVAGNEQYF; V gene: TRBV30; clone size: .; J gene: TRBJ2-7
CDR3 protein: CASSPPSGLEQFF; V gene: TRBV14; clone size: .; J gene: TRBJ2-1
CDR3 protein: CASSLPSGRAYNEQFF; V gene: TRBV7-9; clone size: .; J gene: TRBJ2-1
CDR3 protein: CASSQDWGQGGSYNEQFF; V gene: TRBV3-1; clone size: .; J gene: TRBJ2-1
CDR3 protein: CASSSMKGRTLQETQYF; V gene: TRBV28; clone size: .; J gene: TRBJ2-5
CDR3 protein: CASSYSGVRLGGELFF; V gene: TRBV6-5; clone size: .; J gene: TRBJ2-2
CDR3 protein: CASSYSRYTEAFF; V gene: TRBV6-5; clone size: .; J gene: TRBJ1-1
CDR3 protein: CASSLDPSIVGSDTQYF; V gene: TRBV7-9; clone size: .; J gene: TRBJ2-3
CDR3 protein: CASSVEWNTEAFF; V gene: TRBV10-1; clone size: medium-sized; J gene: TRBJ1-1
CDR3 protein: CASSYPQSGANVLTF; V gene: TRBV6-2/TRBV6-3; clone size: .; J gene: TRBJ2-6
CDR3 protein: CASSLGDFSNQPQHF; V gene: TRBV5-6; clone size: .; J gene: TRBJ1-5